Below, 17 T cell receptor beta chains from the same sample are listed, as sequenced in a study of cytomegalovirus exposure and HLA in healthy donors. TCRdb's table, derived via immunoSEQ multiplex PCR, lists solely in-frame clones and lacks some. The sample contains 100,000 to 150,000 clones, around nine tenths of which appear only once. The material sequenced was PBMCs. These receptor sequences come from a man under 40 in good health and CMV-seronegative.

The chain uses TRBV5-1 and TRBJ2-5; 7 nucleotides line up with TRBD1. The V gene end was trimmed by 2 bases and the J gene end by 4 bases; junction bases not matched to a gene: 8. CDR1 SGHRS and CDR2 YFSETQ come from the germline V gene. The CDR3 extends over 15 amino acids. The CDR3 DNA is TGCGCCAGCAGCTTTACGCCAGGGGGTCGAGAGACCCAGTACTTC. This gives the protein CASSFTPGGRETQYF.

V gene TRBV6-1 combines with J gene TRBJ1-6; weak D call: TRBD1 (6 bases). The CDR3 runs 14 residues. Trimming stripped 1 base from V and 8 bases from J, with 9 bases between. Per germline, CDR1 MNHNS and CDR2 SASEGT. This CDR3 is CASSEGQGYSPLHF. CDR3 DNA sequence: TGTGCCAGCAGTGAAGGGCAGGGGTATTCACCCCTCCACTTT.

The rearrangement joins TRBV28 to TRBJ1-1; 8 bases are shared with TRBD1. Germline-derived CDR1 and CDR2 are MDHEN and SYDVKM. The V and J ends lost 1 base and 7 bases, in that order; junction bases with no gene match: 17. The CDR3 loop spans 18 amino acids. CDR3 amino acids: CASSLFRRGQGAKGEAFF. The DNA for the CDR3 is TGTGCCAGCAGTTTATTTAGGCGGGGGCAGGGGGCGAAAGGTGAAGCTTTCTTT.

The CDR3 loop is CASEERDFAYEQYF. Written as DNA, the CDR3 is TGTGCCAGCGAAGAGCGGGATTTCGCCTACGAGCAGTACTTC. This chain connects TRBV6-6 to TRBJ2-7, with 7 bases aligning to TRBD2. V shed 8 bases, J shed 2 bases, and the junction held 9 bases outside the gene matches. Germline loops: CDR1 MNHNY, CDR2 SVGAGI (reference sequence). This CDR3 is built from 14 residues.

The sample holds one count of this clone. The chain has TRBV7-9 and TRBJ1-4, with D perhaps TRBD1 (5 bases). The length of the CDR3 is 15 residues. Looked up from germline, CDR1 is SEHNR and CDR2 is FQNEAQ (reference sequence). V lost 3 bases, J lost 6 bases, and 14 bases lay in between. The CDR3 DNA follows: TGTGCCAGCAGCTTGGACCCAGCAGGGTATGAAAAACTGTTTTTT. Residues: CASSLDPAGYEKLFF.

The rearrangement joins TRBV10-3 to TRBJ2-1; maybe TRBD2 (6 bases). V was trimmed by 10 bases and J by 6 bases, leaving 19 bases between them. Germline lookup yields CDR1 ENHRY and CDR2 SYGVKD. The CDR3 is 14 residues long. CDR3 amino acids: CASRDASEGNEQFF. The DNA of the CDR3 is TGTGCCAGCCGGGACGCTAGCGAAGGCAATGAGCAGTTCTTC.

The V call is TRBV12-5, the J call TRBJ2-7, with no clear D. This CDR3 is 14 amino acids long. Trimming took 0 bases from V and 0 from J, leaving 6 bases between them. Germline values: CDR1 LGHNT, CDR2 FRNRAP. The CDR3 sequence: CASGLVQSSYEQYF. The DNA for the CDR3 is TGTGCTAGTGGTTTGGTACAGAGCTCCTACGAGCAGTACTTC. The whole variable domain, remainder taken from reference TRBV12-5 and TRBJ2-7, is DARVTQTPRHKVTEMGQEVTMRCQPILGHNTVFWYRQTMMQGLELLAYFRNRAPLDDSGMPKDRFSAEMPDATLATLKIQPSEPRDSAVYFCASGLVQSSYEQYFGPGTRLTVT.

This clone appeared a single time. The chain uses TRBV2 and TRBJ2-7; TRBD1 is a possible D gene (5 bases). CDR3 length equals 15 residues. Deletions cut 3 bases from V and 4 bases from J, with 16 bases between. Germline V gene sequence: CDR1 SNHLY, CDR2 FYNNEI. Here the CDR3 DNA reads TGTGCCAGCAGTGAGTTCTTGGACACCAGATACGAGCAGTACTTC. It encodes CASSEFLDTRYEQYF.

The CDR3 spells CASSLQGGGNEAFF. DNA of the CDR3: TGTGCCAGCAGCTTACAGGGGGGCGGGAATGAAGCTTTCTTT. V gene TRBV7-2 combines with J gene TRBJ1-1; 7 bases agree with TRBD1. CDR1 and CDR2 (germline): SGHTA, FQGNSA. The CDR3 runs to 14 residues. V gave up 2 bases and J gave up 7 bases; unmatched junction bases: 7. The full variable domain, completed using reference TRBV7-2 and TRBJ1-1, is GAGVSQSPSNKVTEKGKDVELRCDPISGHTALYWYRQSLGQGLEFLIYFQGNSAPDKSGLPSDRFSAERTGGSVSTLTIQRTQQEDSAVYLCASSLQGGGNEAFFGQGTRLTVV.

The chain links TRBV19 to TRBJ2-7, with no clear D. Germline CDR1 LNHDA, CDR2 SQIVND (reference sequence). Trimming stripped 1 base from V and 1 base from J, with 5 bases between. This CDR3 contains 13 residues. CDR3 DNA: TGTGCCAGTAGTATAGGGCAGTCCTACGAGCAGTACTTC. Encoded protein: CASSIGQSYEQYF.

The chain links TRBV27 to TRBJ2-7; tentatively, D is TRBD2 (5 bases). The CDR3 loop spans 14 amino acids. The germline V gene has CDR1 MNHEY and CDR2 SMNVEV (reference sequence). V lost 1 base and J lost 2, with 9 bases in between. CDR3 DNA: TGTGCCAGCAGTTTATTGAGGGAAACCTACGAGCAGTACTTC. Translated, it gives CASSLLRETYEQYF.

The table lists this clone with a few counts. The chain is built from TRBV30 and TRBJ1-2; D unclear. This CDR3 has 11 amino acids. V shed 0 bases and J shed 4 bases, with 3 bases lying between them. Germline V lookup: CDR1 GTSNPN, CDR2 SVGIG (reference sequence). The CDR3 reads CAWSVLYGYTF. As DNA, the CDR3 is TGTGCCTGGAGTGTACTCTATGGCTACACCTTC.

This chain connects TRBV4-1 to TRBJ2-7, with D uncertain. Trimming took 3 bases from V and 0 from J, leaving 12 bases between them. The CDR3 length is 15 residues. Germline assignment: CDR1 MGHRA and CDR2 YSYEKL. CDR3 bases: TGCGCCAGCAGCCATTTGTCTCAGGTCTCCTACGAGCAGTACTTC. This gives the protein CASSHLSQVSYEQYF.

This chain uses TRBV10-2 with TRBJ2-7, with D possibly matching TRBD2 (5 bases). Germline CDR1 WSHSY, CDR2 SAAADI. This CDR3 has 12 residues. Trimming cost V 3 bases and J 7 bases, with 10 bases left between them. This CDR3 is CASSEGLREQYF. The CDR3, as DNA: TGCGCCAGCAGTGAAGGACTCAGGGAGCAGTACTTC.

The CDR3 nucleotides are TGTGCCAGCAGTGGGGGGATCATCCGCAACAAAGAGACCCAGTACTTC. Translated, it gives CASSGGIIRNKETQYF. V is TRBV11-1 and J is TRBJ2-5; TRBD2 might be the D (6 bases). Per the germline V gene, CDR1 is SGHAT and CDR2 is FQDESV (reference sequence). V was cut by 6 bases and J by 3 bases, with 20 bases left in between. The CDR3 contains 16 residues. Combining the CDR3 with reference TRBV11-1 and TRBJ2-5 gives the whole variable domain EAEVAQSPRYKITEKSQAVAFWCDPISGHATLYWYRQILGQGPELLVQFQDESVVDDSQLPKDRFSAERLKGVDSTLKIQPAELGDSAMYLCASSGGIIRNKETQYFGPGTRLLVL.

J is TRBJ1-5 and V is TRBV5-1; TRBD1 matches 7 bases. This CDR3 is 14 amino acids long. CDR1 is SGHRS, CDR2 YFSETQ, per germline. The V segment lost 4 bases and the J segment 4 bases; nucleotides outside the gene matches: 5. CDR3 loop: CASSQGTENQPQHF. In DNA, the CDR3 is TGCGCCAGCAGCCAAGGGACAGAGAATCAGCCCCAGCATTTT.

The genes are TRBV7-2 and TRBJ2-1; 7 bases agree with TRBD2. Trimming removed 2 bases from V and 7 bases from J; junction bases left unmatched: 8. CDR3 size: 15 residues. The germline V gene has CDR1 SGHTA and CDR2 FQGNSA. CDR3 in amino acids: CASSLSRGSWNEQFF. In DNA form, the CDR3 reads TGTGCCAGCAGCTTAAGCCGCGGGAGTTGGAATGAGCAGTTCTTC.